This TCR beta chain was recorded in a study of T cells after yellow fever vaccination. Per the germline V gene, CDR1 is MNHEY and CDR2 is SVGAGI. J gave up 1 base and V 5 bases, and 3 bases lay outside the gene matches. The CDR3 covers 15 residues. Overall study results and limits: A minor fraction of clonotypes spanned both CD4 and CD8 compartments. The secondary response was weaker but peaked faster, day 5 versus 15.

This clonotype was detected many times. Template switching with 5'RACE generated the TCR cDNA and added a universal primer site and UMIs. TCRdb used MiXCR to reprocess the 5' RACE reads, holding one entry per CDR3 protein. The data show around 30,000 distinct CDR3 sequences, with roughly 10% seen just once and around 12% held by the top ten. This receptor was identified in a man between 18 and 29 years old who received the YFV17D yellow fever vaccine. This chain joins TRBV6-5 and TRBJ1-5, with 9 bases aligning to TRBD1. Source: PBMCs, either bulk or a sorted T-cell subset (CD4+, CD8+, memory, or dextramer-sorted; not recorded which), taken around 14 days after the first yellow fever vaccination. CDR3: CASSIGQGSNQPQHF. The CDR3 DNA follows: TGTGCCAGCAGTATCGGACAGGGGAGCAATCAGCCCCAGCATTTT.